The 3 T cell receptor beta chains below were found in one sample sequenced in a study of shared clonotypes between healthy human individuals. Sequencing was performed with immunoSEQ multiplex PCR; in TCRdb, only in-frame clones are kept and a portion is missing. The repertoire holds 2 million to 2.5 million clones, 85% to 95% seen once, with approximately 0.39% in the top ten. What was sequenced was naive CD4+ T cells from PBMCs. This sample's subset: CD45RA+ positively selected. The source of these receptors is a man between 18 and 29 years old in good health. Some clones in this sample may be carry-over from other donors' samples.

CDR3 nucleotides: TGTGCCAGCAGCCGGTTGCAAAGGGATGGCTACACCTTC. This translates into CASSRLQRDGYTF. The chain is built from TRBV5-5 and TRBJ1-2; D unclear. Looked up from germline, CDR1 is SGHKS and CDR2 is YYEKEE (reference sequence). The length of the CDR3 is 13 residues. With 4 bases removed from V and 6 bases from J, the gap between germline ends came to 13 bases. The full variable domain, in which reference TRBV5-5 and TRBJ1-2 provide the parts outside the CDR3, is DAGVTQSPTHLIKTRGQQVTLRCSPISGHKSVSWYQQVLGQGPQFIFQYYEKEERGRGNFPDRFSARQFPNYSSELNVNALLLGDSALYLCASSRLQRDGYTFGSGTRLTVV.

The rearrangement links TRBV19 to TRBJ2-7; 9 positions match TRBD2. The CDR3 consists of 18 residues. The germline V gene has CDR1 LNHDA and CDR2 SQIVND (reference sequence). J was trimmed by 2 bases and V by 2 bases; bases with no gene match: 13. The CDR3 bases are TGTGCCAGTAGTATAATGGGGCGACTAGCGGATTCTACCTACGAGCAGTACTTC. Its translation: CASSIMGRLADSTYEQYF.

The chain couples TRBV28 to TRBJ1-2, with TRBD1 matching over 8 bases. The length of the CDR3 is 12 residues. The V gene end was trimmed by 8 bases and the J gene end by 8 bases; junction bases not matched to a gene: 7. Germline CDR1 is MDHEN and CDR2 is SYDVKM. DNA for the CDR3: TGTGCCAGCCTTCAGGGGGCGAAAGGCTACACCTTC. Encoded protein: CASLQGAKGYTF.